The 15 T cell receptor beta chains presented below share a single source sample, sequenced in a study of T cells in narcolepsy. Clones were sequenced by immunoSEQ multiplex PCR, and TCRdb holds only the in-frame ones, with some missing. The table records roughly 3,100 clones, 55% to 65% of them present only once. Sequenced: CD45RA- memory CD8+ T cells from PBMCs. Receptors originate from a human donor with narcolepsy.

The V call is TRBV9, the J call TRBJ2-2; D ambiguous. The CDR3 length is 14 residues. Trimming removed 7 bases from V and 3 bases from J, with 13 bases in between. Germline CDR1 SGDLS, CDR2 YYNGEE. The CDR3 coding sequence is TGTGCCAGCCAGGCCCATTCGTACACCGGGGAGCTGTTTTTT. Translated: CASQAHSYTGELFF.

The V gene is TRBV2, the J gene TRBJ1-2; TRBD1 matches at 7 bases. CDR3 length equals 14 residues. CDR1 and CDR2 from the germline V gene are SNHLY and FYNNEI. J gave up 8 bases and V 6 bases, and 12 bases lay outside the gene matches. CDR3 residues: CASSPGRGLGGYTF. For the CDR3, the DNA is TGTGCCAGCAGCCCGGGAAGGGGGCTGGGAGGCTACACCTTC.

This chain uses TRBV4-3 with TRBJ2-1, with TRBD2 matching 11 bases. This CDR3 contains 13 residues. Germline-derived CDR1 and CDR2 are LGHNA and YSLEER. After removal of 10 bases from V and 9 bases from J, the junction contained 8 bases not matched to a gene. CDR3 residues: CAISGTSGGEQFF. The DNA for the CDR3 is TGCGCCATTTCCGGGACTAGCGGAGGTGAGCAGTTCTTC.

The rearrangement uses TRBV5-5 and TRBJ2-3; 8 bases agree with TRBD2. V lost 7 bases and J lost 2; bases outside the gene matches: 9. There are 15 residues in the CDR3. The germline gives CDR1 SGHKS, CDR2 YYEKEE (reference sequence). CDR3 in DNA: TGTGCCAGCCGCGGCGAGCGGGGGCACACAGATACGCAGTATTTT. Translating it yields CASRGERGHTDTQYF.

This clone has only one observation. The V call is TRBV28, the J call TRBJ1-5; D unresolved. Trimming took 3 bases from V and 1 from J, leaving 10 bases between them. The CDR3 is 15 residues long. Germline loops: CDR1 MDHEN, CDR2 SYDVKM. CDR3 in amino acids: CASSLPIESNQPQHF. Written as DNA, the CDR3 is TGTGCCAGCAGTTTGCCCATTGAAAGCAATCAGCCCCAGCATTTT.

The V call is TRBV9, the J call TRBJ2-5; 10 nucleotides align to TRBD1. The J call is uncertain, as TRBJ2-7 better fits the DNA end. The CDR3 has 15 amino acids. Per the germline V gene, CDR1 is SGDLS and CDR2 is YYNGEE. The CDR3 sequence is CASSVEGQGGYEQYF. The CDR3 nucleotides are TGTGCCAGCAGCGTAGAAGGACAGGGGGGCTACGAGCAGTACTTC.

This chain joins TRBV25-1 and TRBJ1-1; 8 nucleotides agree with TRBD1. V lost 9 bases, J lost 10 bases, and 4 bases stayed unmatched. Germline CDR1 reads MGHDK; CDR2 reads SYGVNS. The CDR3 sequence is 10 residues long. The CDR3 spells CARKTGAAFF. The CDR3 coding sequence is TGTGCCAGAAAGACAGGGGCAGCTTTCTTT.

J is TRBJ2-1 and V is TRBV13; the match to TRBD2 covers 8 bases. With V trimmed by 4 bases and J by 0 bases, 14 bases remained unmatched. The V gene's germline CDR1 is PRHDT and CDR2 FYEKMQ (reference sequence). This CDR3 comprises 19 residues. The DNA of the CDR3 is TGTGCCAGCAGCTCGACTGACCAAAATAGCGGGGACTCCTACAATGAGCAGTTCTTC. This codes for CASSSTDQNSGDSYNEQFF. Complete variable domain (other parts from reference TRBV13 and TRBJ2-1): AAGVIQSPRHLIKEKRETATLKCYPIPRHDTVYWYQQGPGQDPQFLISFYEKMQSDKGSIPDRFSAQQFSDYHSELNMSSLELGDSALYFCASSSTDQNSGDSYNEQFFGPGTRLTVL.

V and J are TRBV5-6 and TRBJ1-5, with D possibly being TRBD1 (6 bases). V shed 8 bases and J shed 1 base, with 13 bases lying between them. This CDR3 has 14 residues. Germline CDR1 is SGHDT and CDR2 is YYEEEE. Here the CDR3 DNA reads TGTGCCAGTACTCAGGGGATGAGCAATCAGCCCCAGCATTTT. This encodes CASTQGMSNQPQHF.

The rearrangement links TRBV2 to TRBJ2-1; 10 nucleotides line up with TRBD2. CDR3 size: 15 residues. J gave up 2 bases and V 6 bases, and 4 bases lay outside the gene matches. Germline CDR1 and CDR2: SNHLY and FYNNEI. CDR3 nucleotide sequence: TGTGCCAGCAGGGAGAGCGGGGGGGCCTACAATGAGCAGTTCTTC. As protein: CASRESGGAYNEQFF.

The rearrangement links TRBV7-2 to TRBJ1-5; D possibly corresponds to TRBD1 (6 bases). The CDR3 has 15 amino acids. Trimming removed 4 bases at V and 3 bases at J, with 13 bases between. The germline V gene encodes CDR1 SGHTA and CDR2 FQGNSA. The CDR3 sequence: CASSWDGQHNQPQHF. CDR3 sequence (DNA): TGTGCCAGCAGCTGGGATGGACAGCACAATCAGCCCCAGCATTTT.

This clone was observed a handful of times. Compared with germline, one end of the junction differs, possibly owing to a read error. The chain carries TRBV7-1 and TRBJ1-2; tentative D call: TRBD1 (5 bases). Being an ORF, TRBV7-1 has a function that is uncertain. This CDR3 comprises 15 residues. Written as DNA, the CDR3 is TGCGCCAGCAGCCAAGAGCAGGGTTCCGTCCTTGGCTACACCTTC. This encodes CASSQEQGSVLGYTF.

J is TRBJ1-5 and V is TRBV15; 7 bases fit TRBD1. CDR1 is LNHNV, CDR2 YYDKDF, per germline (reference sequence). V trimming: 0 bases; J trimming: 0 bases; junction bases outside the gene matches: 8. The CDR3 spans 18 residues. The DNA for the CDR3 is TGTGCCACCAGCAGAGATCTCGGGACAGACGCTAGCAATCAGCCCCAGCATTTT. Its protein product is CATSRDLGTDASNQPQHF.

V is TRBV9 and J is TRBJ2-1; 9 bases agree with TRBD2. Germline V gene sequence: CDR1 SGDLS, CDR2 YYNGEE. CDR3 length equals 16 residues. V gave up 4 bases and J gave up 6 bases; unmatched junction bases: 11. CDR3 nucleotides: TGTGCCAGCAGCTCCAGGACTAGCGTGGTTAGCAATGAGCAGTTCTTC. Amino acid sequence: CASSSRTSVVSNEQFF. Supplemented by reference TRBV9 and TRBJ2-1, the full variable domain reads DSGVTQTPKHLITATGQRVTLRCSPRSGDLSVYWYQQSLDQGLQFLIQYYNGEERAKGNILERFSAQQFPDLHSELNLSSLELGDSALYFCASSSRTSVVSNEQFFGPGTRLTVL.

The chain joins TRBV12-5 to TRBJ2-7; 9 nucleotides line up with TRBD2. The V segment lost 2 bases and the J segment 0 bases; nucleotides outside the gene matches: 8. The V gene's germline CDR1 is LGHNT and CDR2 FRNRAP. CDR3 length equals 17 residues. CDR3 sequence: CASGLPLAGAISYEQYF. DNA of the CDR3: TGTGCTAGTGGTTTGCCCTTAGCGGGGGCCATCTCCTACGAGCAGTACTTC.